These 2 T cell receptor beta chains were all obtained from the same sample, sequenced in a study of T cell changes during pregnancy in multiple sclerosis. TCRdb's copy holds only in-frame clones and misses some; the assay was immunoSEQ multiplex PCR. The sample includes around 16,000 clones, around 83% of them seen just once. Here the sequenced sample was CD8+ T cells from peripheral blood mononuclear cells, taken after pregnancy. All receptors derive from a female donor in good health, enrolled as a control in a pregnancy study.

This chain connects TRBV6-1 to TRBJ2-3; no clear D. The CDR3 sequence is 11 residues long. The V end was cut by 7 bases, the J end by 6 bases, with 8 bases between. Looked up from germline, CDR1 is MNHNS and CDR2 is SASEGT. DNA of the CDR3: TGTGCCAGCACCCCCGGTGATACGCAGTATTTT. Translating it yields CASTPGDTQYF.

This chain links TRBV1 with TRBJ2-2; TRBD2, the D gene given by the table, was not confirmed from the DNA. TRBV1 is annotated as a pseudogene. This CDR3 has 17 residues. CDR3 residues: CTSSQDQGLGAHGELFF. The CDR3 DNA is TGCACCAGCAGCCAAGACCAGGGACTAGGGGCTCACGGGGAGCTGTTTTTT.